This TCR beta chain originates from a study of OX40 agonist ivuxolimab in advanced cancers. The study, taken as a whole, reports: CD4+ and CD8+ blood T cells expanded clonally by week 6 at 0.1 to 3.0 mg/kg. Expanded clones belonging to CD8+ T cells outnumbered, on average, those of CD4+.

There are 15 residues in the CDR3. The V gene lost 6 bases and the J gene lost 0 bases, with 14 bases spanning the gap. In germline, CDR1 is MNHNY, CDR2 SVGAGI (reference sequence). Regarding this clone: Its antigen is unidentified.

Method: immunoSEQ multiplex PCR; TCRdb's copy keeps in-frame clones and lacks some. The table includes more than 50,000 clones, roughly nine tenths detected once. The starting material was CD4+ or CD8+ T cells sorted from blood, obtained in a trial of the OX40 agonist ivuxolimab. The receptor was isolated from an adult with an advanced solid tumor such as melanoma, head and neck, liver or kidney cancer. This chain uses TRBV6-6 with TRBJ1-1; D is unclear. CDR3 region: CASSHPHDMNTEAFF. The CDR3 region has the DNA TGTGCCAGCAGCCATCCCCACGACATGAACACTGAAGCTTTCTTT.